This T cell receptor (beta chain) appears in the sequencing data of a study of beta chain features in type 1 diabetes. Study-wide results and limits: Sequencing from cDNA could over-represent high-TCR-expressing cells. All four CD4+ subsets of Type 1 diabetes patients contained TCRB CDR3s that were moderately but significantly shorter. The question of HLA type influencing TCRB rearrangement was one that remained unresolved here.

CD45RO/CCR7/CD25/CD127/CD95/CD27 separated CD4+ naive, central memory, regulatory and stem cell-like memory cells by sorting. A few counts support this clone. Its antigen is not identified. V shed 0 bases and J 4 bases; nucleotides not matched to a gene: 7. Germline CDR1 reads SGHRS; CDR2 reads YFSETQ. This CDR3 has 16 amino acids. All of the isolated RNA was reverse transcribed, so expressed TCRB transcripts were sequenced. The table came from immunoSEQ multiplex PCR; TCRdb's copy has only in-frame clones and leaves some out. This sample yields 200,000 to 300,000 clones, of which 20% are seen a single time; 0.028% belongs to the top ten.

Sample: naive CD4+ T cells from blood. The TCR was taken from a woman between 40 and 50 years old with type 1 diabetes. The chain uses TRBV5-1 and TRBJ2-1; 7 positions agree with TRBD2. This CDR3 is CASSLVAGVYYNEQFF. The DNA of the CDR3 is TGCGCCAGCAGCTTGGTTGCGGGAGTATATTACAATGAGCAGTTCTTC.